This T cell receptor (beta chain) comes out of a study of cytomegalovirus exposure and HLA in healthy donors. With respect to this clone: Germline is not matched at one junction end, which may reflect a read error.

The donors (healthy individuals) were bone marrow donors. In the PCR, 60 Vbeta and 13 Jbeta primers were used. The method was immunoSEQ multiplex PCR; TCRdb's version includes in-frame clones alone and lacks a portion of them. Among under 200,000 clones listed, 79% were seen once. Sample: PBMCs. The TCR was taken from a woman aged 50 to 60 in good health and CMV-seronegative.

In DNA, the CDR3 is TGTGCTAGCAGCGTAACAGGGGAGCAGAAGCAGTTCTTC. Encoded protein: CASSVTGEQKQFF. The J gene is TRBJ2-1, the V gene TRBV7-7, with 7 bases identical to TRBD1. The CDR3 totals 13 residues. Germline values: CDR1 SSHAT, CDR2 FNYEAQ (reference sequence).